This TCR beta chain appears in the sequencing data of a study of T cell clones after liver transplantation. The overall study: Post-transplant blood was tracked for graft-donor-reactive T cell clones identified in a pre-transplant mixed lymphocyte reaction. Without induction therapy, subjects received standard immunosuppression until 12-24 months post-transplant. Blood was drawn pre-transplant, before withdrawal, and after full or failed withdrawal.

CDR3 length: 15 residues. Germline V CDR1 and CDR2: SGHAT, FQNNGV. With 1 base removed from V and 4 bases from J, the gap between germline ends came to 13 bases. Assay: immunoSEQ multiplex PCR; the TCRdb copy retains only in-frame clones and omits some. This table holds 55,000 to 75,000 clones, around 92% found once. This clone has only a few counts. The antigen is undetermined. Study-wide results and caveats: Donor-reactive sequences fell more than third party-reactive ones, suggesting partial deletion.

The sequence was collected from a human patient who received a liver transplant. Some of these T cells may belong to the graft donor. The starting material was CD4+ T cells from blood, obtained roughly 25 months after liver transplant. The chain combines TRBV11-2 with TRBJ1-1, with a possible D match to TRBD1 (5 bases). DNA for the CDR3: TGTGCCAGCAGCTTAGCTCAGGGAATGGCCACTGAAGCTTTCTTT. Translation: CASSLAQGMATEAFF.